The table lists the clone carrying this TCR beta chain with a few counts. As yet, its antigen is unknown. Each CDR3 protein is one row after TCRdb ran MiXCR on the 5' RACE reads. The data show fewer than 400,000 distinct CDR3 sequences, about 22% seen once. This sample is drawn from a study of CD8 T cells in ankylosing spondylitis. The study's findings and limits: Within ankylosing spondylitis blood, a TCR beta motif made up of several highly homologous variants appeared to be characteristic. Researchers reportedly found disease-linked clones significantly enriched in matched ankylosing spondylitis synovial fluid.

Germline-derived CDR1 and CDR2 are DFQATT and SNEGSKA (reference sequence). CDR3 length equals 17 residues. Trimming stripped 0 bases from V and 2 bases from J, with 17 bases between. The receptor's source is a male donor with ankylosing spondylitis. The chain is built from TRBV20-1 and TRBJ2-1; D gene ambiguous. The sequenced sample consisted of blood, either unsorted or a sorted T cell fraction (not recorded which). CDR3 sequence reads: CSAREFRLGGTYNEQFF. Here the CDR3 DNA reads TGCAGTGCTAGAGAGTTCCGTTTGGGCGGAACCTACAATGAGCAGTTCTTC.